This T cell receptor (beta chain) came from a study of low-dose radiotherapy and immunotherapy resistance in tumors. Study background: Fractions of 1 Gy went to Cohort 2 every two weeks, for 13 Gy over 26 weeks.

Time point specified: before trial treatment. In the RACIN dose-escalation trial, donors got nivolumab plus ipilimumab with aspirin, cyclophosphamide and radiotherapy. The CDR3 sequence is 13 residues long. V was pared by 3 bases and J by 6 bases, with 9 bases between. Germline lookup yields CDR1 SEHNR and CDR2 FQNEAQ (reference sequence). Primers targeting TRAV and TRBV primed first-strand cDNA, covering alpha and beta chains. Over about 19 PCR cycles, TCRs were amplified from a constant-region primer and V-primer adapter. mRNA, once isolated, was amplified by in vitro transcription. TCRdb reanalysed the reads using MiXCR and keeps one entry per CDR3 protein. The sample consists of some 85,000 distinct CDR3 sequences, under 20% of them appearing once. The table lists this clonotype with many counts.

This receptor was identified in a male donor with prostate cancer. The chain recombines TRBV7-9 with TRBJ2-1, with a possible D match to TRBD2 (6 bases). The sample here was PBMCs, taken before treatment. CDR3 sequence reads: CASSFGTGNEQFF. The CDR3 DNA reads as TGTGCCAGCAGCTTCGGGACTGGCAATGAGCAGTTCTTC.